The 14 T cell receptor beta chains below come from one sample, sequenced in a study of blood T cell repertoires in COVID-19. Profiling relied on immunoSEQ multiplex PCR, and the TCRdb table lists in-frame clones only, not all of them. Among roughly 280,000 clones listed, around 87% were seen once. Sequenced sample: PBMCs or T cells enriched from blood (not recorded which). These receptor sequences come from a woman under 30 who had recovered from COVID-19.

The rearrangement links TRBV2 to TRBJ2-5; possible D gene TRBD1, 6 bases. CDR3 length: 13 amino acids. Trimming cost V 7 bases and J 5 bases, with 14 bases left between them. CDR1 SNHLY and CDR2 FYNNEI come from the germline V gene. The DNA of the CDR3 is TGTGCCAGCAAAAACAGGGACCGCGAGACCCAGTACTTC. Its translation: CASKNRDRETQYF.

V is TRBV7-6 and J is TRBJ2-5, with D maybe TRBD1 (5 bases). The CDR3 has 16 residues. V dropped 2 bases and J dropped 4 bases, with 17 bases sitting between them. Looked up from germline, CDR1 is SGHVS and CDR2 is FNYEAQ. The CDR3 nucleotides read TGTGCCAGCAGCTTATATCAGGGCAGATGGTTAGAGACCCAGTACTTC. Protein: CASSLYQGRWLETQYF. The full variable domain, its missing parts supplied by reference TRBV7-6 and TRBJ2-5, is GAGVSQSPRYKVTKRGQDVALRCDPISGHVSLYWYRQALGQGPEFLTYFNYEAQQDKSGLPNDRFSAERPEGSISTLTIQRTEQRDSAMYRCASSLYQGRWLETQYFGPGTRLLVL.

This rearrangement joins TRBV25-1 to TRBJ1-6; 8 bases line up with TRBD1. Trimming at V came to 5 bases and at J to 6 bases, leaving 12 bases not matched to a gene. The CDR3 covers 17 residues. Germline V CDR1 and CDR2: MGHDK, SYGVNS. CDR3 in amino acids: CASSTGGTPRSNSPLHF. CDR3 DNA sequence: TGTGCCAGCAGTACAGGGGGTACTCCTAGAAGTAATTCACCCCTCCACTTT. The full variable domain, in which reference TRBV25-1 and TRBJ1-6 provide the parts outside the CDR3, is EADIYQTPRYLVIGTGKKITLECSQTMGHDKMYWYQQDPGMELHLIHYSYGVNSTEKGDLSSESTVSRIRTEHFPLTLESARPSHTSQYLCASSTGGTPRSNSPLHFGNGTRLTVT.

The genes are TRBV5-1 and TRBJ2-7, with TRBD2 matching 7 bases. Germline values: CDR1 SGHRS, CDR2 YFSETQ. This CDR3 spans 15 amino acids. Losses at the gene ends were 5 bases for V and 0 bases for J; bases not matched to a gene: 8. CDR3 in DNA: TGCGCCAGCAGTACCGGCGCGGGGGACTCCTACGAGCAGTACTTC. This gives the protein CASSTGAGDSYEQYF.

The chain carries TRBV3-1 (or the pseudogene TRBV3-2) and TRBJ1-5, with a tentative D call TRBD1 (5 bases). V gave up 4 bases and J gave up 2 bases, with 6 bases separating them. The CDR3 contains 13 residues. Germline V gene data show CDR1 as LGHDT and CDR2 as YNNKEL (reference sequence). The DNA of the CDR3 is TGTGCCAGCAGCCCACAGGGCAATCAGCCCCAGCATTTT. Translated, it gives CASSPQGNQPQHF.

The chain couples TRBV2 to TRBJ2-6; 9 bases fit TRBD1. This CDR3 spans 18 amino acids. J lost 1 base, V lost 7 bases, and 11 bases had no gene match. Germline CDR1 reads SNHLY; CDR2 reads FYNNEI. CDR3 coding DNA: TGTGCCAGCATGACCCGGGACAGGGCGTTTTCTGGGGCCAACGTCCTGACTTTC. The encoded protein is CASMTRDRAFSGANVLTF. The full variable domain, with the rest looked up from reference TRBV2 and TRBJ2-6, is EPEVTQTPSHQVTQMGQEVILRCVPISNHLYFYWYRQILGQKVEFLVSFYNNEISEKSEIFDDQFSVERPDGSNFTLKIRSTKLEDSAMYFCASMTRDRAFSGANVLTFGAGSRLTVL.

The chain couples TRBV20-1 to TRBJ1-5, with D possibly being TRBD1 (5 bases). There are 12 residues in the CDR3. Germline V lookup: CDR1 DFQATT, CDR2 SNEGSKA (reference sequence). Trimming stripped 3 bases from V and 7 bases from J, with 10 bases between. The CDR3 bases are TGCAGTGCTAGTGGGGCAGGGCAGCCCCAGCATTTT. Translated, it gives CSASGAGQPQHF.

The chain uses TRBV5-5 and TRBJ1-5; the D is unclear. V was pared by 2 bases and J by 3 bases, with 3 bases between. This CDR3 contains 12 residues. CDR1 and CDR2 (germline): SGHKS, YYEKEE (reference sequence). For the CDR3, the DNA is TGTGCCAGCAGCTTATACAATCAGCCCCAGCATTTT. It specifies CASSLYNQPQHF.

The V gene is TRBV6-2 or TRBV6-3, the J gene TRBJ2-7; D is possibly TRBD2 (5 bases). Germline V gives CDR1 MNHEY, CDR2 SVGEGT. Trimming removed 5 bases from V and 2 bases from J, with 10 bases in between. The CDR3 spans 13 residues. CDR3 residues: CASSNLAAYEQYF. The CDR3 DNA reads TGTGCCAGCAGTAACCTAGCAGCCTACGAGCAGTACTTC.

The rearrangement joins TRBV2 to TRBJ2-5, with a weak D call TRBD2 (5 bases). From germline, CDR1 is SNHLY and CDR2 FYNNEI. This CDR3 is built from 12 residues. V was clipped by 8 bases and J by 5 bases, with 12 bases between them. The CDR3 nucleotides are TGTGCCAGCGAGTCTAGCTACGAGACCCAGTACTTC. Protein: CASESSYETQYF.

This rearrangement joins TRBV5-6 to TRBJ2-4; 7 positions match TRBD1. J lost 16 bases, V lost 1 base, and 11 bases had no gene match. The CDR3 sequence is 13 residues long. The germline V gene has CDR1 SGHDT and CDR2 YYEEEE. The CDR3 nucleotides read TGTGCCAGCAGCTTGCGAAGGGGGCTTTCGTCCTACTTC. Translating gives CASSLRRGLSSYF. Using reference TRBV5-6 and TRBJ2-4 for the parts outside the CDR3, the full variable domain is DAGVTQSPTHLIKTRGQQVTLRCSPKSGHDTVSWYQQALGQGPQFIFQYYEEEERQRGNFPDRFSGHQFPNYSSELNVNALLLGDSALYLCASSLRRGLSSYFGAGTRLSVL.

CDR3 sequence: CASGLVPGVLQGYGYTF. The CDR3 nucleotides read TGTGCTAGTGGTTTGGTACCAGGGGTTCTACAGGGCTATGGCTACACCTTC. The chain uses TRBV12-5 and TRBJ1-2; D is perhaps TRBD1 (6 bases). The CDR3 totals 17 residues. Per germline, CDR1 LGHNT and CDR2 FRNRAP. Deletions cut 0 bases from V and 4 bases from J, with 18 bases between. Together with reference TRBV12-5 and TRBJ1-2, the CDR3 gives the full variable domain: DARVTQTPRHKVTEMGQEVTMRCQPILGHNTVFWYRQTMMQGLELLAYFRNRAPLDDSGMPKDRFSAEMPDATLATLKIQPSEPRDSAVYFCASGLVPGVLQGYGYTFGSGTRLTVV.

The genes are TRBV19 and TRBJ1-6, with D maybe TRBD1 (5 bases). CDR1 is LNHDA, CDR2 SQIVND, per germline (reference sequence). The CDR3 length is 16 residues. V was clipped by 5 bases and J by 11 bases, with 22 bases between them. Here the CDR3 DNA reads TGTGCCAGTAGTCTGGCCCTCGGGGGTCCCCGGGCACCCCTCCACTTT. This encodes CASSLALGGPRAPLHF.

The rearrangement uses TRBV6-5 and TRBJ2-2; D call uncertain. Trimming left V 8 bases short and J 1 base short, with 8 bases between. There are 13 residues in the CDR3. Germline V gene data show CDR1 as MNHEY and CDR2 as SVGAGI. In nucleotides, the CDR3 is TGTGCCAGCTCCGGAGTGAACACCGGGGAGCTGTTTTTT. Its translation is CASSGVNTGELFF.